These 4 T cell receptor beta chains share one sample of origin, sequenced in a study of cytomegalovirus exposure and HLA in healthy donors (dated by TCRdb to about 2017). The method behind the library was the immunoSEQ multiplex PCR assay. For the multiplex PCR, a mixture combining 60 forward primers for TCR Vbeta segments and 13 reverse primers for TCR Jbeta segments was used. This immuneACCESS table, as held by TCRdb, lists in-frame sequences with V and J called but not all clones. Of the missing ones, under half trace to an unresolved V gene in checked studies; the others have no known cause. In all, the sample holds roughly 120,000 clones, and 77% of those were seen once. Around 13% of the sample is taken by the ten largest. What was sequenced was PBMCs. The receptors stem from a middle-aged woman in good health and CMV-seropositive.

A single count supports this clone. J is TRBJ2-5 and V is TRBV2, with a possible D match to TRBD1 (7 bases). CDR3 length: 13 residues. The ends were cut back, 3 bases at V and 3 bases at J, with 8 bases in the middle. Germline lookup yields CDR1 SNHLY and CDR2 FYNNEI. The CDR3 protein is CASSDRGEETQYF. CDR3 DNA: TGTGCCAGCAGTGACAGGGGGGAAGAGACCCAGTACTTC.

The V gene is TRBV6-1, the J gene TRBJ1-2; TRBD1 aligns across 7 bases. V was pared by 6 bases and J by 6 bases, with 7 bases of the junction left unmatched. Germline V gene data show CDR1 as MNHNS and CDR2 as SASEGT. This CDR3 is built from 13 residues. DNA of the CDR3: TGTGCCAGCAGACCAGACAGGGCCCATGGCTACACCTTC. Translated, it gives CASRPDRAHGYTF.

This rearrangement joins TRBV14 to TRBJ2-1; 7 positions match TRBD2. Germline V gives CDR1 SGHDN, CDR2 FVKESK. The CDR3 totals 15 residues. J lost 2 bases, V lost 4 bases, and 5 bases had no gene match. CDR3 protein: CASSRYTSAYNEQFF. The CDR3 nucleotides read TGTGCCAGCAGCCGATACACTAGCGCCTACAATGAGCAGTTCTTC.

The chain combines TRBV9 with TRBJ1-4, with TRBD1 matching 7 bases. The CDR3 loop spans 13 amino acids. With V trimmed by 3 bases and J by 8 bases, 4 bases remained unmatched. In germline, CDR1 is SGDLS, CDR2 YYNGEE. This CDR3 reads CASSARQGEKLFF. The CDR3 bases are TGTGCCAGCAGCGCCAGACAGGGCGAAAAACTGTTTTTT.